The T cell receptor beta chain under discussion was sequenced for a study of blood T cell repertoires in COVID-19. Whole-study context: Samples of COVID-19 (acute and convalescent) were obtained from the United States, Italy and Spain. The analysed material was cDNA or gDNA that came from T cells, B-cell-depleted T cells, or PBMCs.

As originally analysed: From reference gene primer amplification, estimates of nucleated cell counts were derived. Clones were sequenced by immunoSEQ multiplex PCR, and TCRdb holds only the in-frame ones, with some missing. V, J and clone size derive from that table, while D and trimming were established from the DNA sequence. The data hold 110,000 to 150,000 clones, with roughly 83% observed a single time. Seattle enrolled patients during active infection and tracked them longitudinally. This clone was detected once. The CDR3 has 16 amino acids. Germline V gives CDR1 MNHEY, CDR2 SMNVEV (reference sequence). V lost 3 bases, J lost 0 bases, and 13 bases lay in between.

J is TRBJ2-3 and V is TRBV27; the D gene is possibly TRBD2 (5 bases). Source material: peripheral blood. This TCR derives from a woman in her 70s with COVID-19, enrolled during active disease. CDR3 amino acids: CASSFGIALSTDTQYF. CDR3 bases: TGTGCCAGCAGTTTTGGGATAGCGCTAAGCACAGATACGCAGTATTTT.